The 28 T cell receptor beta chains below come from one sample, sequenced in a study of OX40 agonist ivuxolimab in advanced cancers. Profiled with immunoSEQ multiplex PCR; TCRdb holds only in-frame clones, not every one. The data contain 84,000 or so clones, 90% to 95% of them singletons. Specimen: CD4+ or CD8+ T cells sorted from blood, collected in a trial of the OX40 agonist ivuxolimab. The receptors here all came from an adult with an advanced solid tumor such as melanoma, head and neck, liver or kidney cancer.

This chain joins TRBV6-5 and TRBJ1-1, with unresolved D. This CDR3 is 13 amino acids long. Germline V gene data show CDR1 as MNHEY and CDR2 as SVGAGI. V lost 4 bases and J 5 bases, leaving 11 bases between the germline ends. The CDR3 DNA follows: TGTGCCAGCAGTTCCTGGCCTGGGACTGAAGCTTTCTTT. Amino acids: CASSSWPGTEAFF.

The chain has TRBV9 and TRBJ2-1; 8 positions match TRBD2. CDR3 length: 15 residues. Germline CDR1 is SGDLS and CDR2 is YYNGEE. V was clipped by 3 bases and J by 7 bases; unmatched bases: 9. CDR3 DNA: TGTGCCAGCAGCGGCGGCGGGAGGCAGGGAAATGAGCAGTTCTTC. Its translation is CASSGGGRQGNEQFF.

In this sample, this clone turned up once. This rearrangement joins TRBV5-6 to TRBJ1-2, with 8 bases fitting TRBD1. CDR1 is SGHDT and CDR2 is YYEEEE in the germline V gene. Trimming took 5 bases from V and 6 from J; bases not matched to a gene: 6. The CDR3 runs 13 residues. The CDR3 loop is CASRPQGANGYTF. The CDR3 bases are TGTGCCAGCAGGCCGCAGGGGGCGAATGGCTACACCTTC.

This clone has only one observation. The chain carries TRBV10-3 and TRBJ2-3, with 7 bases lining up with TRBD1. Germline lookup yields CDR1 ENHRY and CDR2 SYGVKD. The CDR3 has 14 amino acids. With 3 bases clipped from V and 6 bases from J, the junction kept 6 bases outside the gene matches. The CDR3: CAISEDREEDTQYF. In DNA form, the CDR3 reads TGTGCCATCAGTGAAGACAGGGAAGAGGATACGCAGTATTTT.

This rearrangement joins TRBV11-3 to TRBJ1-6; D unclear. V lost 3 bases and J lost 9, with 9 bases in between. The germline CDR1 and CDR2 sequences are SGHNT and YENEEA. This CDR3 contains 13 residues. The CDR3 sequence is CASSFANGSPLHF. The CDR3 nucleotides read TGTGCCAGCAGCTTTGCGAACGGTTCACCCCTCCACTTT.

This clone was seen a single time. The CDR3 coding sequence is TGTGCCAGCAGCTCACCAAGTTGGGGCAGGCACCCTTATGGCTACACCTTC. Its protein product is CASSSPSWGRHPYGYTF. This sequence joins TRBV7-3 and TRBJ1-2, with TRBD1 as a possible D gene (5 bases). In germline, CDR1 is SGHTA, CDR2 FQGTGA. This CDR3 is 17 amino acids long. The V end lost 4 bases, the J end lost 5 bases, and 23 bases lay between the germline ends.

The chain employs TRBV7-9 and TRBJ2-4; 9 positions match TRBD1. Germline V lookup: CDR1 SEHNR, CDR2 FQNEAQ (reference sequence). The junction had 13 bases not matched to a gene; V was cut back by 5 bases and J by 8 bases. The CDR3 length is 16 residues. Here the CDR3 reads CASSPTGGAVWDIQYF. CDR3 DNA: TGTGCCAGCAGCCCAACAGGGGGCGCCGTCTGGGACATTCAGTACTTC.

This chain connects TRBV5-6 to TRBJ1-4; D is uncertain. V lost 5 bases to trimming and J lost 2 bases, with 13 bases between them. Germline-derived CDR1 and CDR2 are SGHDT and YYEEEE. CDR3 length: 15 residues. CDR3 amino acids: CASRRVGETNEKLFF. DNA of the CDR3: TGTGCCAGCAGGCGTGTTGGGGAGACTAATGAAAAACTGTTTTTT. Full variable domain (missing parts from reference TRBV5-6 and TRBJ1-4): DAGVTQSPTHLIKTRGQQVTLRCSPKSGHDTVSWYQQALGQGPQFIFQYYEEEERQRGNFPDRFSGHQFPNYSSELNVNALLLGDSALYLCASRRVGETNEKLFFGSGTQLSVL.

This sequence joins TRBV4-1 and TRBJ2-5, with D unclear. V lost 1 base to trimming and J lost 7 bases, with 13 bases between them. The germline V gene encodes CDR1 MGHRA and CDR2 YSYEKL. The CDR3 consists of 14 residues. The CDR3 here is CASSQGSSEATQYF. CDR3 sequence (DNA): TGCGCCAGCAGCCAAGGTAGTAGTGAGGCGACCCAGTACTTC.

The rearrangement joins TRBV2 to TRBJ2-7; 9 bases are a match to TRBD1. Germline CDR1 and CDR2: SNHLY and FYNNEI. V trimming: 6 bases; J trimming: 3 bases; junction bases outside the gene matches: 3. The CDR3 is 13 amino acids. CDR3 sequence reads: CASRDRGHYEQYF. The CDR3 DNA reads as TGTGCCAGCAGGGACAGGGGACACTACGAGCAGTACTTC.

The chain links TRBV14 to TRBJ2-3; no clear D gene. With 4 bases removed from V and 2 bases from J, the gap between germline ends came to 4 bases. Germline V gene sequence: CDR1 SGHDN, CDR2 FVKESK. CDR3 length: 12 residues. CDR3 residues: CASSLYTDTQYF. The CDR3 DNA reads TGTGCCAGCAGCCTATACACAGATACGCAGTATTTT.

The rearrangement joins TRBV6-5 to TRBJ2-5; 7 bases are a match to TRBD2. This CDR3 comprises 14 residues. Germline V gene sequence: CDR1 MNHEY, CDR2 SVGAGI. V trimming: 0 bases; J trimming: 5 bases; junction bases outside the gene matches: 3. The chain's CDR3 is CASSYSQGGETQYF. The CDR3 DNA is TGTGCCAGCAGTTACTCGCAGGGAGGGGAGACCCAGTACTTC.

The DNA of the CDR3 is TGTGCCAGCAGCGGGACAGGGGGGCAATATGGCTACACCTTC. Its translation: CASSGTGGQYGYTF. The chain couples TRBV11-2 to TRBJ1-2, with TRBD1 matching 11 bases. V shed 5 bases, J shed 5 bases, and the junction held 4 bases outside the gene matches. This CDR3 is built from 14 residues. Germline V gene lookup returns CDR1 SGHAT and CDR2 FQNNGV.

The chain combines TRBV6-1 with TRBJ2-2; 16 positions match TRBD2. With 3 bases clipped from V and 3 bases from J, the junction kept 1 base outside the gene matches. CDR1 MNHNS and CDR2 SASEGT come from the germline V gene. The CDR3 contains 17 residues. The CDR3: CASSEGLAGGYTGELFF. CDR3 nucleotide sequence: TGTGCCAGCAGTGAGGGACTAGCGGGAGGGTACACCGGGGAGCTGTTTTTT.

The chain is built from TRBV7-9 and TRBJ2-5, with TRBD2 matching 11 bases. CDR3 length equals 15 residues. V lost 3 bases and J lost 3; bases outside the gene matches: 3. Germline assignment: CDR1 SEHNR and CDR2 FQNEAQ (reference sequence). The CDR3 DNA reads TGTGCCAGCAGCTTTAAGGGACTAGCGGAAGAGACCCAGTACTTC. Its protein product is CASSFKGLAEETQYF.

Details on this clone: Additional DNA sequences in this sample encode the identical CDR3. The chain links TRBV9 to TRBJ2-2; D gene uncertain. Germline CDR1 and CDR2: SGDLS and YYNGEE. Deletions cut 0 bases from V and 1 base from J, with 4 bases between. The CDR3 loop spans 14 amino acids. CDR3 sequence reads: CASSVAGNTGELFF. In DNA form, the CDR3 reads TGTGCCAGCAGCGTAGCGGGGAACACCGGGGAGCTGTTTTTT.

V usage is TRBV5-1 and J usage is TRBJ2-1, with 9 bases that match TRBD1. The CDR3 runs to 17 residues. Germline loops: CDR1 SGHRS, CDR2 YFSETQ. V gave up 4 bases and J gave up 5 bases; unmatched junction bases: 13. DNA of the CDR3: TGCGCCAGCAGCCGGAGGGTACAGGGGGCGAGAAACAATGAGCAGTTCTTC. This sequence encodes CASSRRVQGARNNEQFF.

The chain employs TRBV6-6 and TRBJ1-5; unclear D gene. Trimming took off 11 bases at V and 5 bases at J, with 7 bases between the two ends. Germline loops: CDR1 MNHNY, CDR2 SVGAGI (reference sequence). The CDR3 is made up of 10 amino acids. In DNA form, the CDR3 reads TGTGCCTCTGGGCATCAGCCCCAGCATTTT. Translating it yields CASGHQPQHF.

The genes are TRBV5-4 and TRBJ2-7, with D unresolved. Germline V CDR1 and CDR2: SGHNT, YYREEE (reference sequence). The V end lost 5 bases, the J end lost 2 bases, and 14 bases lay between the germline ends. The length of the CDR3 is 14 residues. As DNA, the CDR3 is TGTGCCAGCAGACCGATAAATTCCCCCTACGAGCAGTACTTC. Translating it yields CASRPINSPYEQYF.

V and J are TRBV4-2 and TRBJ1-1; no clear D gene. Germline V gene data show CDR1 as LGHNA and CDR2 as YNFKEQ. Trimming left V 1 base short and J 4 bases short, with 10 bases between. This CDR3 region has 14 residues. The chain's CDR3 is CASSQANEGTEAFF. The DNA for the CDR3 is TGTGCCAGCAGCCAAGCTAATGAGGGCACTGAAGCTTTCTTT.

This clone came up once. The chain recombines TRBV27 with TRBJ2-1; weak D call: TRBD2 (5 bases). The CDR3 sequence is 16 residues long. Germline V lookup: CDR1 MNHEY, CDR2 SMNVEV (reference sequence). The V end was cut by 4 bases, the J end by 2 bases, with 15 bases between. The CDR3 DNA reads TGTGCCAGCAGTTCCCCGGGTATAGCGACCTACAATGAGCAGTTCTTC. This gives the protein CASSSPGIATYNEQFF.

The rearrangement links TRBV9 to TRBJ2-3; 9 nucleotides agree with TRBD1. V gave up 3 bases and J gave up 4 bases; unmatched junction bases: 6. CDR1 SGDLS and CDR2 YYNGEE come from the germline V gene. The CDR3 length is 15 residues. CDR3 protein: CASSALGQGPDTQYF. For the CDR3, the DNA is TGTGCCAGCAGCGCCCTCGGACAGGGGCCAGATACGCAGTATTTT.

The chain combines TRBV19 with TRBJ1-5; 8 nucleotides agree with TRBD1. V lost 7 bases and J lost 3; bases outside the gene matches: 5. Germline V gene sequence: CDR1 LNHDA, CDR2 SQIVND (reference sequence). The CDR3 contains 14 residues. The CDR3 loop is CASTRTGYNQPQHF. CDR3 DNA: TGTGCCAGTACCAGGACAGGGTACAATCAGCCCCAGCATTTT.

This clone has a single count. The V call is TRBV9, the J call TRBJ2-2, with D perhaps being TRBD1 or TRBD2 (7 bases each). Trimming took 4 bases from V and 8 from J, leaving 24 bases between them. Germline V gene lookup returns CDR1 SGDLS and CDR2 YYNGEE. The CDR3 length is 17 residues. The CDR3 DNA is TGTGCCAGCAGCTTTACCGGGAGGACAGGCCCAGGGGGGGAGCTGTTTTTT. It encodes CASSFTGRTGPGGELFF.

The chain is built from TRBV30 and TRBJ2-3; D remains ambiguous. The germline gives CDR1 GTSNPN, CDR2 SVGIG (reference sequence). Trimming took 3 bases from V and 5 from J, leaving 15 bases between them. The CDR3 extends over 14 amino acids. This CDR3 reads CAWRLTGTLDTQYF. CDR3 nucleotides: TGTGCCTGGAGACTGACCGGAACTTTAGATACGCAGTATTTT.

The J gene is TRBJ2-7, the V gene TRBV4-3; tentative D call: TRBD2 (5 bases). V was clipped by 0 bases and J by 3 bases, with 12 bases between them. The germline CDR1 and CDR2 sequences are LGHNA and YSLEER. The length of the CDR3 is 15 residues. CDR3 nucleotides: TGCGCCAGCAGCCAAGAATTCGCAGCGGACTACGAGCAGTACTTC. This codes for CASSQEFAADYEQYF.

The V gene is TRBV11-1, the J gene TRBJ2-1; D is unclear. In germline, CDR1 is SGHAT, CDR2 FQDESV (reference sequence). This CDR3 is 15 amino acids long. The V and J ends lost 1 base and 0 bases respectively, with 7 bases between them. The CDR3 loop reads CASSLGFNSYNEQFF. The DNA for the CDR3 is TGTGCCAGCAGCTTAGGGTTCAACTCCTACAATGAGCAGTTCTTC.

The chain carries TRBV30 and TRBJ2-1; D gene uncertain. This CDR3 comprises 13 residues. Germline V gene sequence: CDR1 GTSNPN, CDR2 SVGIG (reference sequence). V was clipped by 5 bases and J by 4 bases, with 12 bases between them. DNA for the CDR3: TGTGCCTGGTTAGGACGAAGATACAATGAGCAGTTCTTC. Amino acids: CAWLGRRYNEQFF. The entire variable domain, with the rest obtained from reference TRBV30 and TRBJ2-1, is as follows: SQTIHQWPATLVQPVGSPLSLECTVEGTSNPNLYWYRQAAGRGLQLLFYSVGIGQISSEVPQNLSASRPQDRQFILSSKKLLLSDSGFYLCAWLGRRYNEQFFGPGTRLTVL.